This TCR beta chain was observed in a study of CD8 T cells in ankylosing spondylitis. This clonotype was counted a few times. What it binds is not known. With 10 bases removed from V and 0 bases from J, the gap between germline ends came to 10 bases. Germline loops: CDR1 LNHDA, CDR2 SQIVND (reference sequence). The CDR3 sequence is 13 residues long. Study-level results: Ankylosing spondylitis blood appeared to carry a characteristic TCR beta motif of roughly 8 highly homologous variants.

Making the TCR beta libraries involved quantitative 5'-RACE with molecular barcodes. One entry per CDR3 protein, called by TCRdb with MiXCR from the 5' RACE reads. Of about 220,000 distinct CDR3 sequences in the sample, approximately 20% were seen once. The rearrangement joins TRBV19 to TRBJ1-5; D not resolved. The receptor was derived from a male donor with ankylosing spondylitis. The sample comprised blood, either unsorted or a sorted T cell fraction (not recorded which). The CDR3 protein is CATLDDSNQPQHF. Here the CDR3 DNA reads TGTGCCACCCTCGACGATAGCAATCAGCCCCAGCATTTT. The whole variable domain, remainder taken from reference TRBV19 and TRBJ1-5, is DGGITQSPKYLFRKEGQNVTLSCEQNLNHDAMYWYRQDPGQGLRLIYYSQIVNDFQKGDIAEGYSVSREKKESFPLTVTSAQKNPTAFYLCATLDDSNQPQHFGDGTRLSIL.